These 12 T cell receptor beta chains came from one sample sequenced in a study of PD-L1 blockade in urothelial cancer (dated by TCRdb to 2015 to 2018). Receptor amplification or capture employed the immunoSEQ multiplex PCR assay. Imported from immuneACCESS, the table was reduced by TCRdb to in-frame sequences with V and J called. These copies leave out some clones; in studies compared against another copy, an unresolved V gene accounts for under half, and the cause of the remainder is not known. For this sample there are tens of thousands of clones; roughly 90% appear just once. The top ten clonotypes cover approximately 10% of the sample. The intended sense of this specimen's time point label: peripheral blood 6 weeks after treatment start. Here the sequenced sample was PBMCs, taken around atezolizumab (anti-PD-L1) treatment. These receptors were obtained from a man aged 55 to 70 with urothelial cancer.

The CDR3 bases are TGTGCCAGTCAATGGGACAGGGCGAACACTGAAGCTTTCTTT. The encoded protein is CASQWDRANTEAFF. The gene calls are TRBV19 and TRBJ1-1, with 9 bases identical to TRBD1. Germline assignment: CDR1 LNHDA and CDR2 SQIVND (reference sequence). The CDR3 length is 14 residues. The ends lost 8 bases at V and 1 base at J; junction bases unmatched: 5.

The chain combines TRBV25-1 with TRBJ2-5; no reliable D call. With 4 bases removed from V and 7 bases from J, the gap between germline ends came to 4 bases. CDR1 and CDR2 from the germline V gene are MGHDK and SYGVNS. CDR3 length: 10 amino acids. For the CDR3, the DNA is TGTGCCAGCAGTGCCGGGACCCAGTACTTC. Its translation: CASSAGTQYF.

The chain joins TRBV6-5 to TRBJ2-2; weak D call: TRBD2 (5 bases). V was trimmed by 2 bases and J by 2 bases, leaving 6 bases between them. The CDR3 contains 14 residues. The germline V gene encodes CDR1 MNHEY and CDR2 SVGAGI. DNA for the CDR3: TGTGCCAGCAGTTACGGACTCAACACCGGGGAGCTGTTTTTT. Translating gives CASSYGLNTGELFF.

This clone was found once. This rearrangement joins TRBV30 to TRBJ1-6, with a weak D call TRBD1 (6 bases). Trimming shortened V by 2 bases and J by 7 bases, and 9 bases separated the two germline ends. Germline V gene sequence: CDR1 GTSNPN, CDR2 SVGIG (reference sequence). The CDR3 spans 13 residues. The CDR3 spells CAWSPRGNSPLHF. The DNA of the CDR3 is TGTGCCTGGAGTCCGAGGGGGAATTCACCCCTCCACTTT.

The chain links TRBV18 to TRBJ1-5; D gene ambiguous. Per germline, CDR1 KGHSH and CDR2 LQKENI. This CDR3 contains 11 residues. V was shortened by 3 bases and J by 7 bases, with 4 bases between the two germline ends. The CDR3 protein is CASSPGQPQHF. Here the CDR3 DNA reads TGTGCCAGCTCACCGGGCCAGCCCCAGCATTTT. The full variable domain, completed using reference TRBV18 and TRBJ1-5, is NAGVMQNPRHLVRRRGQEARLRCSPMKGHSHVYWYRQLPEEGLKFMVYLQKENIIDESGMPKERFSAEFPKEGPSILRIQQVVRGDSAAYFCASSPGQPQHFGDGTRLSIL.

CDR3: CASSPGQIFSGANVLTF. The CDR3 bases are TGTGCCAGCTCCCCGGGACAGATATTCTCTGGGGCCAACGTCCTGACTTTC. V usage is TRBV18 and J usage is TRBJ2-6; 7 nucleotides agree with TRBD1. Germline V CDR1 and CDR2: KGHSH, LQKENI. The CDR3 sequence is 17 residues long. V lost 6 bases, J lost 0 bases, and 8 bases stayed unmatched.

The chain has TRBV10-1 and TRBJ1-1; D gene unclear. The CDR3 is 13 residues long. In germline, CDR1 is WNHNN, CDR2 SYGVQD (reference sequence). V was pared by 6 bases and J by 4 bases, with 12 bases between. In DNA, the CDR3 is TGCGCCAGCAGCATGAGAGGAAGCACTGAAGCTTTCTTT. It encodes CASSMRGSTEAFF.

This chain connects TRBV4-3 to TRBJ1-2; 11 bases map to TRBD1. Trimming removed 3 bases from V and 6 bases from J; junction bases left unmatched: 6. The CDR3 runs 15 residues. CDR1 is LGHNA and CDR2 is YSLEER in the germline V gene. This chain's CDR3 is CASSQRTGGVNGYTF. The DNA of the CDR3 is TGCGCCAGCAGCCAGAGGACAGGGGGCGTAAATGGCTACACCTTC.

The chain uses TRBV5-1 and TRBJ2-5, with D maybe TRBD2 (6 bases). The germline V gene encodes CDR1 SGHRS and CDR2 YFSETQ. The CDR3 is 15 residues long. Trimming pared 5 bases from V and 2 bases from J, leaving 16 bases between. This CDR3 reads CASRSLGLVQETQYF. The CDR3 DNA reads TGCGCCAGCAGATCTTTGGGACTTGTGCAAGAGACCCAGTACTTC.

The genes are TRBV28 and TRBJ1-1; D gene uncertain. V lost 8 bases and J 10 bases, leaving 14 bases between the germline ends. This CDR3 is 11 amino acids long. Germline V gene data show CDR1 as MDHEN and CDR2 as SYDVKM. CDR3 sequence reads: CASGSQTRAFF. The DNA of the CDR3 is TGTGCCAGCGGATCACAGACGCGAGCTTTCTTT.

The chain carries TRBV5-1 and TRBJ2-7; 8 bases map to TRBD1. After removal of 3 bases from V and 0 bases from J, the junction contained 5 bases not matched to a gene. Germline V CDR1 and CDR2: SGHRS, YFSETQ. CDR3 length: 15 amino acids. CDR3 residues: CASSSRQGTSYEQYF. The DNA of the CDR3 is TGCGCCAGCAGCTCGCGACAGGGGACCTCCTACGAGCAGTACTTC. Based on the CDR3 plus reference TRBV5-1 and TRBJ2-7, the full variable domain is KAGVTQTPRYLIKTRGQQVTLSCSPISGHRSVSWYQQTPGQGLQFLFEYFSETQRNKGNFPGRFSGRQFSNSRSEMNVSTLELGDSALYLCASSSRQGTSYEQYFGPGTRLTVT.

This clone was seen once. This chain connects TRBV11-1 to TRBJ2-7; unclear D gene. The CDR3 contains 12 residues. Trimming took off 4 bases at V and 9 bases at J, with 13 bases between the two ends. CDR1 is SGHAT, CDR2 FQDESV, per germline (reference sequence). The CDR3 is CASSSQIFGQYF. The CDR3 nucleotides are TGTGCCAGCAGCTCCCAGATTTTTGGGCAGTACTTC. Combining the CDR3 with reference TRBV11-1 and TRBJ2-7 gives the whole variable domain EAEVAQSPRYKITEKSQAVAFWCDPISGHATLYWYRQILGQGPELLVQFQDESVVDDSQLPKDRFSAERLKGVDSTLKIQPAELGDSAMYLCASSSQIFGQYFGPGTRLTVT.